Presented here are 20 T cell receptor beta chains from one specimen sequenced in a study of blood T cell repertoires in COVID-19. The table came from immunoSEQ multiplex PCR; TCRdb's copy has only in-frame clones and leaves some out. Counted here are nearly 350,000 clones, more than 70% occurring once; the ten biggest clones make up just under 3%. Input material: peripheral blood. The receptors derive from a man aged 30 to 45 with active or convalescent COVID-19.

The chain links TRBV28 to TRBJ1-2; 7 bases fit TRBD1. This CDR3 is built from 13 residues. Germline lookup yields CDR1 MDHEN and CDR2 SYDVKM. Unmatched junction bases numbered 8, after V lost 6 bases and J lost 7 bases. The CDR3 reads CASSHDRAGGYTF. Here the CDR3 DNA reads TGTGCCAGCAGCCACGACAGGGCGGGTGGCTACACCTTC.

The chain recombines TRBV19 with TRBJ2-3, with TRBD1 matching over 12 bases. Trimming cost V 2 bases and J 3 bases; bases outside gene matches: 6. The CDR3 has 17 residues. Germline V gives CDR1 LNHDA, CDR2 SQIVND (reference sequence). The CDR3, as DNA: TGTGCCAGTAGTATAAGACCGGGACAGGGGGCAACAGATACGCAGTATTTT. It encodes CASSIRPGQGATDTQYF.

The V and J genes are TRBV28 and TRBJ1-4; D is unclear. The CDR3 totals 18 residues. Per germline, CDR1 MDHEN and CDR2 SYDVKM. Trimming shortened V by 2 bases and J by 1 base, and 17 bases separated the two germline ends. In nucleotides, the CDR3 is TGTGCCAGCAGTTTAATAGGGAGGCGGGAAAAAACTAATGAAAAACTGTTTTTT. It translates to CASSLIGRREKTNEKLFF.

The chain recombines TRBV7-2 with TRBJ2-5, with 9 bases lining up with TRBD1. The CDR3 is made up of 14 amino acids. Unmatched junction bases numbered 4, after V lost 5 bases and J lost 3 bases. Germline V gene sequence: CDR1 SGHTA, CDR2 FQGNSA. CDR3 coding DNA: TGTGCCAGCAGCCAAGGACAGGGGAAAGAGACCCAGTACTTC. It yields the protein CASSQGQGKETQYF.

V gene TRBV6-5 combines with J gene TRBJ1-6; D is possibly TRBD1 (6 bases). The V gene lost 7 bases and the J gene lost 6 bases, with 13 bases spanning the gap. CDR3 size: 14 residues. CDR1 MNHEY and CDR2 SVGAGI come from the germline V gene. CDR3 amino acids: CASKVGQLNSPLHF. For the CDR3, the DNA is TGTGCCAGCAAGGTCGGACAGCTTAATTCACCCCTCCACTTT.

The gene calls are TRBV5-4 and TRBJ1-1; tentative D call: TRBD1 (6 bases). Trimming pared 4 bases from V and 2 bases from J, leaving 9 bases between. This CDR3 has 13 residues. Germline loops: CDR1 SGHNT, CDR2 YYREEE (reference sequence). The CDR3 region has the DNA TGTGCCAGCAGCCGGACAGCCAACACTGAAGCTTTCTTT. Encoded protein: CASSRTANTEAFF.

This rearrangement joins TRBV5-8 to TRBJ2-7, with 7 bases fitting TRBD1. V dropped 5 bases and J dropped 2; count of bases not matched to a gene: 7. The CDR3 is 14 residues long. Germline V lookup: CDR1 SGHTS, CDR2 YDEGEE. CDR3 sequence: CASSRRGQTYEQYF. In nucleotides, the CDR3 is TGTGCCAGCAGTAGAAGGGGACAGACCTACGAGCAGTACTTC.

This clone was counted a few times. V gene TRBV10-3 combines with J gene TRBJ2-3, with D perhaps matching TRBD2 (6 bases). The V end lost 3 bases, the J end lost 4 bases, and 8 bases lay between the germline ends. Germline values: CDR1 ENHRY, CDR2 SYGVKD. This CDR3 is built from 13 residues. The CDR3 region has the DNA TGTGCCATCAGTGAACGGGGGTCAGATACGCAGTATTTT. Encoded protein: CAISERGSDTQYF.

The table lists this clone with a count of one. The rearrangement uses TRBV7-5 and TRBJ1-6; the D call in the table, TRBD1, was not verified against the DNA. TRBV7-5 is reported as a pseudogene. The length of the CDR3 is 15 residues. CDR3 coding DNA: TGTGTCAGAAGCAAAGGGGACAGTAATAATTCACCCCTCCACTTT. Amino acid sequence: CVRSKGDSNNSPLHF.

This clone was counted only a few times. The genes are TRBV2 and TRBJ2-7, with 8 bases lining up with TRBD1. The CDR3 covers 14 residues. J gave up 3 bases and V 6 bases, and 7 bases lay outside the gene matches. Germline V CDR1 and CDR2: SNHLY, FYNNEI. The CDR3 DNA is TGTGCCAGCAGCCCAAGACAGGGGAGCTACGAGCAGTACTTC. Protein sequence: CASSPRQGSYEQYF.

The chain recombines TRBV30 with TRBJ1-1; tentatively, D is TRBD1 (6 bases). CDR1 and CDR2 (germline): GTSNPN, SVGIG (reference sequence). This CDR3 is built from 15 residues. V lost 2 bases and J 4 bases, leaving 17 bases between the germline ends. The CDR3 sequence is CAWSWGARGVTEAFF. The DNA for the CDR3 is TGTGCCTGGAGTTGGGGGGCCCGGGGGGTCACTGAAGCTTTCTTT.

DNA for the CDR3: TGCAGTGCCTACAGGGGAGGCGGCTACACCTTC. Protein product: CSAYRGGGYTF. This chain joins TRBV20-1 and TRBJ1-2; 7 bases match TRBD1. The CDR3 is made up of 11 amino acids. In germline, CDR1 is DFQATT, CDR2 SNEGSKA (reference sequence). V dropped 6 bases and J dropped 8; count of bases not matched to a gene: 6.

CDR3 sequence: CASSPDLLVRNSPLHF. The CDR3 nucleotides read TGTGCCAGCAGCCCGGACTTACTGGTGCGGAATTCACCCCTCCACTTT. The chain combines TRBV4-2 with TRBJ1-6, with D uncertain. V lost 4 bases and J 7 bases, leaving 17 bases between the germline ends. Germline V lookup: CDR1 LGHNA, CDR2 YNFKEQ. The CDR3 sequence is 16 residues long.

The CDR3 DNA sequence: TGTGCCAGCAGTTTCACAGGGGGCGCCGAGCGTGGCTACACCTTC. Its translation is CASSFTGGAERGYTF. The chain employs TRBV6-5 and TRBJ1-2, with 9 bases that match TRBD1. Germline CDR1 is MNHEY and CDR2 is SVGAGI. The CDR3 is 15 residues long. Trimming removed 4 bases from V and 7 bases from J; junction bases left unmatched: 10.

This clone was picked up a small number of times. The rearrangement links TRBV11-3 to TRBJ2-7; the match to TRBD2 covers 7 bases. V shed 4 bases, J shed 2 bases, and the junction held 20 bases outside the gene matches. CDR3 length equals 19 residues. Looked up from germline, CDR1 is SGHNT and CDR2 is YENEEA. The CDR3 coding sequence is TGTGCCAGCAGCTCTCGGTCTGGGTCGAGATGGACTAGTACCTACGAGCAGTACTTC. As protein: CASSSRSGSRWTSTYEQYF.

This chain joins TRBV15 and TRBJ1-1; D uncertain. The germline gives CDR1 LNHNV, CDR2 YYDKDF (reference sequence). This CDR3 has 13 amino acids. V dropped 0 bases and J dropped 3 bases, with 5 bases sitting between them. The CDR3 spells CATSRDPYTEAFF. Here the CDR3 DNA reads TGTGCCACCAGCAGAGATCCCTACACTGAAGCTTTCTTT.

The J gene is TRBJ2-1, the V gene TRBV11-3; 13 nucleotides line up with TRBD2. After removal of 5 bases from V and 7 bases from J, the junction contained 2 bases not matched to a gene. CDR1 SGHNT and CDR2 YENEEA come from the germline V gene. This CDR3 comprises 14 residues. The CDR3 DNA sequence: TGTGCCAGCAGCCGGACTAGCGGGAGTAATGAGCAGTTCTTC. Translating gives CASSRTSGSNEQFF.

In DNA form, the CDR3 reads TGTGCCAGCTCACCAGGGCGGGGCTACGAGCAGTACTTC. This gives the protein CASSPGRGYEQYF. The chain has TRBV18 and TRBJ2-7; D might be TRBD2 (6 bases). Germline values: CDR1 KGHSH, CDR2 LQKENI. The V end was cut by 2 bases, the J end by 3 bases, with 8 bases between. The CDR3 has 13 residues.

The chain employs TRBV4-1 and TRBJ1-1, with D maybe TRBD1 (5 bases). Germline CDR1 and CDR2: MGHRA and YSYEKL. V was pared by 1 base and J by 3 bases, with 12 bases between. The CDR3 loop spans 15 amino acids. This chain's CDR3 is CASSQVSGFDTEAFF. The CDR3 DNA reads TGCGCCAGCAGCCAAGTTTCAGGGTTTGACACTGAAGCTTTCTTT.

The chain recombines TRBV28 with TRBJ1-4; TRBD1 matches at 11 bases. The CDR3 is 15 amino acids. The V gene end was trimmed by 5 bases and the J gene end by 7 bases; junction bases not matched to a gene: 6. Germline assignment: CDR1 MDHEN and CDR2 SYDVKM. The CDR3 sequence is CASSAPGQGGEKLFF. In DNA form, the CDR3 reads TGTGCCAGCAGTGCACCGGGACAGGGGGGTGAAAAACTGTTTTTT. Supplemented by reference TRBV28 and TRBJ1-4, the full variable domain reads DVKVTQSSRYLVKRTGEKVFLECVQDMDHENMFWYRQDPGLGLRLIYFSYDVKMKEKGDIPEGYSVSREKKERFSLILESASTNQTSMYLCASSAPGQGGEKLFFGSGTQLSVL.